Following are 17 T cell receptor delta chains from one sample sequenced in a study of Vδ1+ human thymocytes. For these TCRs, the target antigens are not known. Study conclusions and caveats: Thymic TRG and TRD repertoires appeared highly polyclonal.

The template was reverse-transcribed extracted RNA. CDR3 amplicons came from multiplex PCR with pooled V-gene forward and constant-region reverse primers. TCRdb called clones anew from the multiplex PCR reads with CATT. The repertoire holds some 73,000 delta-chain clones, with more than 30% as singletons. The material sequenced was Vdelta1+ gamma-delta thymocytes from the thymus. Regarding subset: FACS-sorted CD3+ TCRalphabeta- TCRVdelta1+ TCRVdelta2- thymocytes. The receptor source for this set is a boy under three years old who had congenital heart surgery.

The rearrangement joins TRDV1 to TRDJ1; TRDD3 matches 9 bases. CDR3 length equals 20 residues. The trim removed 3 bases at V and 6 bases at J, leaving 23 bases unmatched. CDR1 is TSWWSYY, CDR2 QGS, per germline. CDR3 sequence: CALGDHLHPAGWGMTNKLIF. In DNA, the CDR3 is TGTGCTCTTGGGGACCACCTACACCCAGCAGGCTGGGGGATGACAAATAAACTCATCTTT.

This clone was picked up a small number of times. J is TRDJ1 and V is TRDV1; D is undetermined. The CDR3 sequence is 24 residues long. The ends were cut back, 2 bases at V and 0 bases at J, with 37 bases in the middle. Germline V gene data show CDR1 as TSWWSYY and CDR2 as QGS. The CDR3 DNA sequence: TGTGCTCTTGGGGAATTCTGTCCGTCCGCGCGCTCCTCCATCCTTGGTTCTTACACCGATAAACTCATCTTT. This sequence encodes CALGEFCPSARSSILGSYTDKLIF.

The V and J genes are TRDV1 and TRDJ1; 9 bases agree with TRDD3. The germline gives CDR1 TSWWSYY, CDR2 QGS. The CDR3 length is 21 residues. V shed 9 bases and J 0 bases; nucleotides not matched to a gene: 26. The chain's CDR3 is CALRPTTCTGGPRLYTDKLIF. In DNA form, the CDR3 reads TGTGCTCTGCGGCCTACGACCTGTACTGGGGGACCTAGGCTATACACCGATAAACTCATCTTT.

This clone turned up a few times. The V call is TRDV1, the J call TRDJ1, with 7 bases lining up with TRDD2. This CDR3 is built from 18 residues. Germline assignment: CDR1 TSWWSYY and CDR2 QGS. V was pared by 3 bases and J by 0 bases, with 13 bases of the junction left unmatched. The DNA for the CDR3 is TGTGCTCTTGGGGAGAGTTCCTACGAGGGAATACACACCGATAAACTCATCTTT. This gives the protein CALGESSYEGIHTDKLIF.

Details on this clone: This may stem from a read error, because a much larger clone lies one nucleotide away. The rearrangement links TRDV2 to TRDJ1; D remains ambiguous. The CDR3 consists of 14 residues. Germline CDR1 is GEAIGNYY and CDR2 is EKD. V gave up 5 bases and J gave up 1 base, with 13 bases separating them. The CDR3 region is CACVAPLSTDKLIF. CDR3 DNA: TGTGCCTGTGTCGCCCCCCTGTCCACCGATAAACTCATCTTT.

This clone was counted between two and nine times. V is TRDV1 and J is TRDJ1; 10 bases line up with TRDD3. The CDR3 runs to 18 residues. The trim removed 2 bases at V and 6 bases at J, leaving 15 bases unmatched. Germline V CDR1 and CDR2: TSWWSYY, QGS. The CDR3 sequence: CALGETAFPGGYAYKLIF. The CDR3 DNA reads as TGTGCTCTTGGGGAAACGGCCTTCCCCGGGGGATACGCTTATAAACTCATCTTT.

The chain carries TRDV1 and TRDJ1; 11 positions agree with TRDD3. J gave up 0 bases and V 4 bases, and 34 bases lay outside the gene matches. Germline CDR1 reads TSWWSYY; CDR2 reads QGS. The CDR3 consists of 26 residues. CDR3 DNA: TGTGCTCTTGGGGTACAACTTAACATTAAGAACGGGAACGTACTGGGGGATATCAGGTACACCGATAAACTCATCTTT. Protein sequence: CALGVQLNIKNGNVLGDIRYTDKLIF.

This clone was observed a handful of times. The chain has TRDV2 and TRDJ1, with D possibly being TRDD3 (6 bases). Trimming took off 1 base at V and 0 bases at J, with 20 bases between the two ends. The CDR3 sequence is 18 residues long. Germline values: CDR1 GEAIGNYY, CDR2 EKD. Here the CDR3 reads CACDTLTYRGTNTDKLIF. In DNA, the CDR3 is TGTGCCTGTGACACATTAACCTACCGGGGGACCAACACCGATAAACTCATCTTT.

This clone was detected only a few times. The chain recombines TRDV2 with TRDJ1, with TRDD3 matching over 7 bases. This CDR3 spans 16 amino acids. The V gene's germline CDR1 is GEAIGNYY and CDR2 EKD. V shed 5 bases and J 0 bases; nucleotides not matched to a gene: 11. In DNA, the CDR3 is TGTGCCTGTGCCACGGGGATAAGGGATAACACCGATAAACTCATCTTT. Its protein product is CACATGIRDNTDKLIF.

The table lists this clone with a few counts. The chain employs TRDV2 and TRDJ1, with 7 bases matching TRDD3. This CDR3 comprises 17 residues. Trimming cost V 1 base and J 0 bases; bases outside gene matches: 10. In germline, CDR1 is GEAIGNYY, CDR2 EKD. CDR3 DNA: TGTGCCTGTGACACTTGGCTGGGGGCCAGATACACCGATAAACTCATCTTT. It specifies CACDTWLGARYTDKLIF.

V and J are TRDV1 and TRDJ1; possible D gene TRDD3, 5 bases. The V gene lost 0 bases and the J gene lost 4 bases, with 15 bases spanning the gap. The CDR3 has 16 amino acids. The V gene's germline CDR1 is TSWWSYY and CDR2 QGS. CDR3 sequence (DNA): TGTGCTCTTGGGGAACTCCCTCTACAGCTGGGCGATAAACTCATCTTT. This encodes CALGELPLQLGDKLIF.

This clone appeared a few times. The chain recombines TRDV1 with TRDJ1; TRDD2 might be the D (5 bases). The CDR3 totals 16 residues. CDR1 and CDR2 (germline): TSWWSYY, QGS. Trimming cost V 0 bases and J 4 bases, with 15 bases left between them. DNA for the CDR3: TGTGCTCTTGGGGAACTCTACCTACCGGGAATCGATAAACTCATCTTT. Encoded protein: CALGELYLPGIDKLIF.

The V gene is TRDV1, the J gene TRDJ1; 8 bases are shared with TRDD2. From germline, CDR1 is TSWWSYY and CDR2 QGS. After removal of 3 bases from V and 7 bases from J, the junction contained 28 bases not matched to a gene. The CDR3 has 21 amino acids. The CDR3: CALGDPPNFLLAPTGVPKLIF. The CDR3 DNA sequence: TGTGCTCTTGGGGATCCCCCTAACTTCCTACTGGCCCCTACGGGGGTCCCTAAACTCATCTTT.

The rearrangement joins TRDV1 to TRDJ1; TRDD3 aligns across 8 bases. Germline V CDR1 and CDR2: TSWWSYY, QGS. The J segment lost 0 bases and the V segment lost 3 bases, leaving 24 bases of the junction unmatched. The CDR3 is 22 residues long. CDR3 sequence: CALGDLNRSYPRGDKYTDKLIF. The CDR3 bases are TGTGCTCTTGGGGACTTAAACCGCTCTTACCCACGGGGGGATAAGTACACCGATAAACTCATCTTT.

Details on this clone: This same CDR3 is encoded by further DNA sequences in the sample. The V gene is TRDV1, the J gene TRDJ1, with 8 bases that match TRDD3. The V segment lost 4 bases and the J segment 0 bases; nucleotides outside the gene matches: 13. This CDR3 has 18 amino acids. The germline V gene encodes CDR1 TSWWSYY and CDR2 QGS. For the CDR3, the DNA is TGTGCTCTTGGGGTACTCCGAGGGATACGCGCGTACACCGATAAACTCATCTTT. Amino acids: CALGVLRGIRAYTDKLIF.

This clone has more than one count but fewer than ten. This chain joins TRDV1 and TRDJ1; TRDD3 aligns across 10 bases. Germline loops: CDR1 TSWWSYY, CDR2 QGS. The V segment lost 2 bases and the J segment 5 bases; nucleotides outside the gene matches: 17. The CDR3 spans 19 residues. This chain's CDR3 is CALGEGPPQYWGIRDKLIF. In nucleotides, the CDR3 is TGTGCTCTTGGGGAAGGGCCACCCCAGTACTGGGGGATTAGAGATAAACTCATCTTT.

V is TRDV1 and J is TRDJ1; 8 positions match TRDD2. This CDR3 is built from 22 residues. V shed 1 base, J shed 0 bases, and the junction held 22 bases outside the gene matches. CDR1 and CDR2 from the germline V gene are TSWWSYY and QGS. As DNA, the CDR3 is TGTGCTCTTGGGGAACCTTCGCACTTCCTACGATTTGAGGGGGGTCACACCGATAAACTCATCTTT. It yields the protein CALGEPSHFLRFEGGHTDKLIF.